This is a list of T cell receptor beta chains from one sample in a study of blood T cell repertoires in COVID-19. Generated by immunoSEQ multiplex PCR, the TCRdb table keeps only in-frame clones and is missing some. The table has roughly 330,000 clones, approximately 88% seen once. The sample taken for sequencing was peripheral blood. These receptors were obtained from a woman aged 45-65 years with active or convalescent COVID-19. The CDR3 runs from the conserved cysteine through the conserved F or W. D genes are given only for firm matches. Not every row has a clone size; where given, it reads once, few, many or a size class.

- TRBJ1-2 TRBV7-9 - CASSPPRGGYGYTF TGTGCCAGCAGCCCCCCTCGGGGGGGGTATGGCTACACCTTC
- TRBJ1-4 TRBV5-1 - CASSHLDSFATNEKLFF TGCGCCAGCAGCCACTTGGACAGCTTTGCAACTAATGAAAAACTGTTTTTT
- TRBJ1-1 TRBV6-5 TRBD1 CASMGQLNTEAFF TGTGCCAGTATGGGACAGCTGAACACTGAAGCTTTCTTT
- TRBJ2-3 TRBV11-1 TRBD1 CASSLGQGATDTQYF TGTGCCAGCAGCTTAGGACAGGGGGCAACCGATACGCAGTATTTT
- TRBJ1-4 TRBV21-1 - CASSTMMGEATNEKLFF TGTGCCAGCAGTACAATGATGGGAGAAGCAACTAATGAAAAACTGTTTTTT
- TRBJ1-5 TRBV2 - CASHGQGKPQHF TGTGCCAGCCACGGGCAGGGAAAGCCCCAGCATTTT
- TRBJ2-7 TRBV11-2 - CASSRNTNTRGSYEQYF TGTGCCAGCAGCCGTAATACCAACACCCGCGGTAGCTACGAGCAGTACTTC
- TRBJ1-5 TRBV5-1 TRBD1 CASSLGQGADQPQHF TGCGCCAGCAGCTTAGGACAGGGGGCGGATCAGCCCCAGCATTTT
- TRBJ2-1 TRBV14 TRBD2 CASSQDISGRGEQFF TGTGCCAGCAGCCAAGATATTAGCGGGAGAGGTGAGCAGTTCTTC
- TRBJ1-2 TRBV14 TRBD1 CASSQDSLGTGGRGYTF TGTGCCAGCAGCCAAGATTCGTTGGGGACAGGGGGCAGGGGCTACACCTTC
- TRBJ1-1 TRBV6-5 - CASRSGGLGGTEAFF TGTGCCAGCAGATCGGGAGGCCTCGGGGGCACTGAAGCTTTCTTT
- TRBJ1-1 TRBV4-1 TRBD1 CASSPQTGPNTEAFF TGCGCCAGCAGCCCGCAGACAGGGCCCAACACTGAAGCTTTCTTT
- TRBJ2-6 TRBV29-1 TRBD1 CSVVVAWDRGFSGANVLTF TGCAGCGTTGTCGTGGCTTGGGACAGGGGCTTCTCTGGGGCCAACGTCCTGACTTTC
- TRBJ1-5 TRBV4-2 - CASSQDIQGGNQPQHF TGTGCCAGCAGCCAAGATATCCAGGGAGGAAATCAGCCCCAGCATTTT
- TRBJ1-1 TRBV7-2 TRBD1 CASSTRQGALGQKAFF TGTGCCAGCAGCACGAGACAGGGGGCGCTCGGACAAAAAGCTTTCTTT
- TRBJ1-1 TRBV4-3 - CASRLSGLNTEAFF TGCGCCAGCAGGTTATCAGGATTGAACACTGAAGCTTTCTTT
- TRBJ1-6 TRBV4-1 TRBD1 CASSQRGSGTGTINSPLHF TGCGCCAGCAGCCAGAGGGGATCCGGGACAGGGACGATTAATTCACCCCTCCACTTT
- TRBJ2-7 TRBV3-1/TRBV3-2 - CASSQGQTSPYEQYF TGTGCCAGCAGCCAAGGACAGACAAGCCCCTACGAGCAGTACTTC
- TRBJ2-3 TRBV27 - CASSLLSTDTQYF TGTGCCAGCAGTTTACTCAGCACAGATACGCAGTATTTT
- TRBJ1-3 TRBV28 - CASSQSGSLSGNTIYF TGTGCCAGCAGCCAGTCAGGGTCCCTCTCTGGAAACACCATATATTTT
- TRBJ2-2 TRBV4-3 - CASSQDGPGQTGELFF TGCGCCAGCAGCCAAGATGGGCCAGGGCAAACCGGGGAGCTGTTTTTT
- TRBJ1-5 TRBV19 TRBD1 CASSIRDSANQPQHF TGTGCCAGTAGTATTCGGGACAGCGCGAATCAGCCCCAGCATTTT
- TRBJ1-1 TRBV6-5 TRBD1 CASSSGQGASEAFF TGTGCCAGCAGTTCCGGACAGGGGGCCTCTGAAGCTTTCTTT
- TRBJ2-3 TRBV5-1 TRBD2 CASSSIAGGPLTDTQYF TGCGCCAGCAGCTCAATAGCGGGAGGGCCTCTCACAGATACGCAGTATTTT
- TRBJ2-5 TRBV2 - CASSPLAEREETQYF TGTGCCAGCAGTCCCCTCGCCGAAAGGGAGGAGACCCAGTACTTC
- TRBJ1-4 TRBV20-1 TRBD1 CSASGDRATGNEKLFF TGCAGTGCTAGTGGGGACAGGGCGACCGGTAATGAAAAACTGTTTTTT
- TRBJ1-5 TRBV5-1 - CASSLVPDQPQHF TGCGCCAGCAGCTTGGTACCAGATCAGCCCCAGCATTTT
- TRBJ1-5 TRBV19 - CASSISGLERSQPQHF TGTGCCAGTAGTATATCCGGGTTGGAAAGGAGTCAGCCCCAGCATTTT
once TRBJ2-1 TRBV27 - CASSFSGAQQFF TGTGCCAGCAGTTTTTCTGGAGCCCAGCAGTTCTTC
- TRBJ2-5 TRBV3-1/TRBV3-2 TRBD2 CASSQGRASGRRETQYF TGTGCCAGCAGCCAAGGTCGCGCTAGCGGGAGGCGGGAGACCCAGTACTTC
few TRBJ1-2 TRBV11-2 TRBD1 CASSRGRDRNYGYTF TGTGCCAGCAGCAGAGGCAGGGACAGGAACTATGGCTACACCTTC
- TRBJ1-4 TRBV28 - CASAGNLATNEKLFF TGTGCCAGCGCAGGGAACCTTGCAACTAATGAAAAACTGTTTTTT
- TRBJ1-2 TRBV28 TRBD1 CASSRRTGSRGYGYTF TGTGCCAGCAGTAGAAGGACAGGGAGTAGGGGCTATGGCTACACCTTC
- TRBJ2-7 TRBV4-1 - CASRRSDSYEQYF TGCGCCAGCAGGCGATCCGACTCCTACGAGCAGTACTTC
- TRBJ2-7 TRBV6-5 - CASLGQFYEQYF TGTGCCAGTCTGGGACAATTCTACGAGCAGTACTTC
- TRBJ2-3 TRBV28 TRBD2 CASRPGLKDAQYF TGTGCCAGCAGGCCGGGACTAAAAGATGCGCAGTATTTT
- TRBJ2-1 TRBV6-1 TRBD1 CASSVGHGTGSYNEQFF TGTGCCAGCAGTGTCGGACACGGGACAGGCTCCTACAATGAGCAGTTCTTC
- TRBJ1-2 TRBV2 - CASSPDSYGYTF TGTGCCAGCAGTCCAGACTCCTATGGCTACACCTTC
- TRBJ2-1 TRBV10-3 TRBD1 CAISRTGPASYNEQFF TGTGCCATCAGTCGGACAGGACCCGCTTCCTACAATGAGCAGTTCTTC
once TRBJ1-2 TRBV19 - CASSIQEEAYGYTF TGTGCCAGTAGTATTCAAGAAGAGGCCTATGGCTACACCTTC
- TRBJ2-7 TRBV30 - CACSPGTGTYEQYF TGTGCCTGCTCACCCGGGACTGGAACCTACGAGCAGTACTTC
- TRBJ2-3 TRBV28 TRBD2 CASSAGTSGTYTDTQYF TGTGCCAGCAGTGCTGGGACTAGCGGGACCTACACAGATACGCAGTATTTT
- TRBJ1-2 TRBV13 TRBD1 CASSALDRANYGYTF TGTGCCAGCAGCGCTTTGGACAGGGCTAACTATGGCTACACCTTC
- TRBJ1-3 TRBV6-2/TRBV6-3 TRBD1 CASSYRDRAGNTIYF TGTGCCAGCAGTTACCGGGACAGGGCTGGAAACACCATATATTTT
- TRBJ2-7 TRBV12-3/TRBV12-4 TRBD1 CASSPTGGNEQYF TGTGCCAGCAGTCCGACAGGGGGGAACGAGCAGTACTTC
- TRBJ1-2 TRBV19 - CASSIMETTFYGYTF TGTGCCAGTAGTATAATGGAGACGACTTTCTATGGCTACACCTTC
- TRBJ1-2 TRBV29-1 - CSVDSTQNYGYTF TGCAGCGTTGATTCGACACAGAACTATGGCTACACCTTC
- TRBJ2-1 TRBV18 - CASSPPDTGAYNEQFF TGTGCCAGCTCACCACCGGATACAGGCGCATACAATGAGCAGTTCTTC